This T cell receptor (beta chain) is drawn from a study of T cell changes during pregnancy in multiple sclerosis. Clones were sequenced by immunoSEQ multiplex PCR, and TCRdb holds only the in-frame ones, with some missing. The table lists roughly 60,000 clones, 85% to 90% of them singletons. The V gene's germline CDR1 is MDHEN and CDR2 SYDVKM. CDR3 length equals 15 residues. Germline trimming cut 1 base from V and 9 bases from J; bases unmatched to any gene: 4. The receptor comes from a female donor with multiple sclerosis, enrolled in a pregnancy study. Source: CD4+ T cells from peripheral blood mononuclear cells, taken in the first trimester of pregnancy. This chain uses TRBV28 with TRBJ1-6; 9 positions match TRBD1. CDR3 bases: TGTGCCAGCAGTTTATCGGGGACAGGGACTTCACCCCTCCACTTT. Its translation is CASSLSGTGTSPLHF.